This T cell receptor (beta chain) originates from a study of shared clonotypes between healthy human individuals (dated by TCRdb to about 2020). Context from the whole study: The cohort included three men and a couple of women between 18 and 49 years of age. Different laboratories and diverse techniques were used to prepare libraries and sequence TCR repertoires, to increase sequencing depth and limit assay-specific biases. Each donor's leukapheresis produced roughly between roughly 0.85 and 9.5 billion PBMCs. To estimate repertoire size and how much clonotype sharing occurs between individuals, the study deeply sequenced the blood TCR repertoires of about 5 healthy adults. Per donor, three plates each were used for CD4 naive and CD4 memory, two for CD8 naive, and one for CD8 memory. What the study reported, not specific to this receptor: Compared with non-shared clonotypes, the clonotypes found in all four sorted-subset donors had higher generation probabilities. Based on pairwise subsampling, the degree of clonotype sharing among donors was expected to be affected by sequencing depth. Larger estimated clonotype richness was generally found for naive subsets than for memory subsets. Even with the large sequencing depth, rarefaction of the sorted-subset datasets indicated that sequencing was incomplete. The small number of donors limited the genetic and exposure-history diversity represented. Sharing across several donors was observed for around 5% of naive CD4, over 3% of naive CD8, about 2.3% of memory CD4, and over 0.3% of memory CD8 clonotypes. Only blood was sampled, and tissue TCR repertoires likely differ from those in blood.

For this clone: What this receptor recognizes is not known. The record has no base qualities; no much larger clone is one base away.

CD8 naive samples consisted of CD45RO-negative cells that were positively selected for CCR7, yielding a CD45RA+CCR7+ population without TemRA cells. The donors were healthy, HIV-negative adults who had no recently reported acute infections or vaccinations. All donors were Caucasian adults living in Nashville, Tennessee, USA. After blood collection by leukapheresis, PBMCs were isolated using Ficoll-Histopaque density gradient centrifugation and then cryopreserved in the vapor phase of liquid nitrogen. Purity and quantity of every magnetically sorted T cell population were checked by analytical flow cytometry. Each sorted fraction had its genomic DNA isolated and then quantified by UV absorbance on a Nanodrop 2000c. TCR CDR3 regions were amplified from genomic DNA by multiplex PCR using the deep immunoSEQ assay. Genomic DNA extracted from each cell subset was distributed evenly over all wells of several immunoSEQ 96-well plates, and each plate served as one replicate. For sorted subsets, 150 to 250 ng genomic DNA, equal to 25,000 to 35,000 T cell genomes, was loaded into each replicate PCR. The purified libraries were quantified using a Qubit 3.0 fluorometer, sized with a Bioanalyzer 2100, and then quantified again using the KAPA Library Quantification kit. A separate single-read 150-cycle Illumina NextSeq 550 flow cell was used to sequence each immunoSEQ 96-well plate. From the authors' description of their analysis: The immunoSEQ output contained only junctional sequences without quality scores, so filtering could not match that applied to full-length reads. Sequences were annotated with PyIR, a Python wrapper for IgBLAST v1.9, and V/J genes and CDR3 were assigned using IMGT germline references. Reads were filtered out if the reads had weak V/J assignments (E-value above 1e-6), no CDR3, stop codons, out-of-frame junctions, or ambiguous translated residues. V3J clonotypes were defined as sequences sharing the same inferred V gene, J gene, and CDR3 amino acid sequence. The percentage overlap between two repertoires was calculated by dividing the number of shared unique clonotypes by the size of the smaller repertoire. Richness of each repertoire was evaluated using RTK rarefaction, the Chao1 estimator, and Recon v2.1 estimates of unobserved clonotypes. Generation probabilities were computed with OLGA for all TCRbeta clonotypes obtained by the gDNA method from a few donors. Here the immuneACCESS table is served through TCRdb, limited to in-frame sequences with V and J called. Missing clones are a known gap in these copies; in checked studies unresolved V genes cover under half, and the rest lacks a known reason. V, J and clone size are taken as reported in that table, and D and trimming were inferred from the DNA itself. This sample gives some 2 million clones in total; less than 95% of them show up just once. The ten largest make up around 1% of the sample.

Trimming takes 1 base from V and 0 bases from J, and the germline ends sit 7 bases apart. Per the germline V gene, MGHRA is the CDR1 and YSYEKL is the CDR2. The CDR3, from cysteine to phenylalanine, totals 14 residues. Of the read, only the CDR3 DNA is kept; its 42 bases are in frame from base 1. This sequence uses TRBV4-1 and TRBJ2-7; the D gene remains uncertain. Material: naive CD8+ T cells sorted from blood. The meaning of the sample's cell subset or site label: CD45RA+CCR7+. This TCR derives from a young man in good health. The encoded CDR3 is CASSQGSFSYEQYF. The nucleotide sequence is given as TGCGCCAGCAGCCAAGGATCGTTCTCCTACGAGCAGTACTTC.